This entry lists 24 T cell receptor beta chains sequenced from one sample in a study of CD8+CD57+ T cells in acquired aplastic anemia. Genomic DNA acted as the template from which TCR beta VDJ combination and CDR3 sequence profiling were carried out. TCRdb passed the reads through MiXCR, listing each CDR3 protein once. Among under 350,000 distinct CDR3 sequences, 50% to 65% were seen once, and the ten largest hold 1% to 1.5%. CD8+CD57+ cell expansion had been shown by flow cytometry in patients chosen for sequencing. Sequencing was carried out using sorted CD4+, CD8+, or CD8+CD57+ T cells (not recorded which) from PBMCs. These receptors were obtained from a human donor with aplastic anemia.

This clonotype showed up just a few times. A much larger clone sits a single nucleotide away, making a read error possible. This CDR3 is CASSLRTGASTDTQCF. The CDR3 DNA reads as TGTGCCAGCAGCTTGAGGACAGGAGCTAGCACAGATACGCAGTGTTTT. The V call is TRBV5-6, the J call TRBJ2-3; TRBD1 agrees at 7 bases. Per germline, CDR1 SGHDT and CDR2 YYEEEE. The CDR3 has 16 amino acids. Drawing the rest from reference TRBV5-6 and TRBJ2-3, the complete variable domain is DAGVTQSPTHLIKTRGQQVTLRCSPKSGHDTVSWYQQALGQGPQFIFQYYEEEERQRGNFPDRFSGHQFPNYSSELNVNALLLGDSALYLCASSLRTGASTDTQCFGPGTRLTVL.

This clonotype occurred many times. V is TRBV29-1 and J is TRBJ1-2, with 9 bases matching TRBD1. V lost 1 base, J lost 3 bases, and 6 bases stayed unmatched. Germline V gene lookup returns CDR1 SQVTM and CDR2 ANQGSEA. This CDR3 region has 15 residues. CDR3 sequence: CSVEARGTGHYGYTF. In DNA, the CDR3 is TGCAGCGTTGAAGCCCGAGGGACAGGGCACTATGGCTACACCTTC.

CDR3 in amino acids: CVKGARRNTQYF. Written as DNA, the CDR3 is TGCGTTAAGGGGGCCCGACGAAATACGCAGTATTTT. The V call is TRBV10-1, the J call TRBJ2-3; 7 bases line up with TRBD1. Germline CDR1 is WNHNN and CDR2 is SYGVQD (reference sequence). The CDR3 covers 12 residues.

This clonotype has only one observation. This chain connects TRBV3-1 to TRBJ2-5; no clear D gene. The CDR3 length is 15 residues. Germline loops: CDR1 LGHDT, CDR2 YNNKEL (reference sequence). V lost 4 bases to trimming and J lost 1 base, with 13 bases between them. For the CDR3, the DNA is TGTGCCAGCAGCCCCTCCTTGACAACCCAAGAGACCCAGTACTTC. Residues: CASSPSLTTQETQYF.

This clonotype was seen ten or more times. The V and J genes are TRBV11-2 and TRBJ2-3; 8 bases align to TRBD1. The CDR3 runs to 17 residues. Per the germline V gene, CDR1 is SGHAT and CDR2 is FQNNGV. The V gene end was trimmed by 4 bases and the J gene end by 0 bases; junction bases not matched to a gene: 9. The DNA of the CDR3 is TGTGCCAGCAGCTCCCTATCGGACAGGGTTAGCACAGATACGCAGTATTTT. Its protein product is CASSSLSDRVSTDTQYF. The whole variable domain, filled in from reference TRBV11-2 and TRBJ2-3, reads EAGVAQSPRYKIIEKRQSVAFWCNPISGHATLYWYQQILGQGPKLLIQFQNNGVVDDSQLPKDRFSAERLKGVDSTLKIQPAKLEDSAVYLCASSSLSDRVSTDTQYFGPGTRLTVL.

In its sample, this clonotype was seen many times. The gene calls are TRBV7-2 and TRBJ2-3, with 7 bases matching TRBD1. The CDR3 runs to 16 residues. Unmatched junction bases numbered 5, after V lost 2 bases and J lost 0 bases. Germline V lookup: CDR1 SGHTA, CDR2 FQGNSA. This CDR3 reads CASSLRGHYSTDTQYF. The CDR3 nucleotides are TGTGCCAGCAGCTTAAGGGGGCACTATAGCACAGATACGCAGTATTTT.

This clonotype was detected ten times or more. The rearrangement joins TRBV11-1 to TRBJ1-6, with D uncertain. The germline CDR1 and CDR2 sequences are SGHAT and FQDESV (reference sequence). The CDR3 spans 15 residues. The ends were cut back, 0 bases at V and 9 bases at J, with 12 bases in the middle. For the CDR3, the DNA is TGTGCCAGCAGCTTAGCGAATATGTTACCTTCACCCCTCCACTTT. Its protein is CASSLANMLPSPLHF.

This clonotype showed up many times. The gene calls are TRBV5-4 and TRBJ2-3; 11 bases are shared with TRBD2. The junction had 6 bases not matched to a gene; V was cut back by 4 bases and J by 2 bases. CDR1 SGHNT and CDR2 YYREEE come from the germline V gene (reference sequence). The CDR3 contains 16 residues. Written as DNA, the CDR3 is TGTGCCAGCAGCCAGGGACTAGCGGAATTCACAGATACGCAGTATTTT. It specifies CASSQGLAEFTDTQYF.

The chain employs TRBV20-1 and TRBJ1-6, with 9 bases aligning to TRBD1. The CDR3 is 15 residues long. The junction had 9 bases not matched to a gene; V was cut back by 6 bases and J by 6 bases. Germline V CDR1 and CDR2: DFQATT, SNEGSKA (reference sequence). The CDR3 loop reads CSAPIPGQGNSPLHF. The CDR3 nucleotides are TGCAGTGCGCCGATTCCGGGACAGGGTAATTCACCCCTCCACTTT.

This clonotype was recorded many times. V is TRBV9 and J is TRBJ2-5; TRBD2 agrees at 8 bases. V was clipped by 7 bases and J by 3 bases; unmatched bases: 8. Germline CDR1 is SGDLS and CDR2 is YYNGEE. The CDR3 contains 14 residues. CDR3 loop: CASPKREREETQYF. The CDR3 DNA reads as TGTGCCAGCCCGAAGCGGGAGAGGGAAGAGACCCAGTACTTC. Variable domain in full (rest from reference TRBV9 and TRBJ2-5): DSGVTQTPKHLITATGQRVTLRCSPRSGDLSVYWYQQSLDQGLQFLIQYYNGEERAKGNILERFSAQQFPDLHSELNLSSLELGDSALYFCASPKREREETQYFGPGTRLLVL.

Concerning this clonotype itself: The junction does not match germline at one end; this may be a read error. This sequence joins TRBV19 and TRBJ1-5; D is undetermined. The CDR3 extends over 15 amino acids. Germline CDR1 reads LNHDA; CDR2 reads SQIVND (reference sequence). Written as DNA, the CDR3 is TGTGCCAGTAGTGCTCAAAGTCGAGGGAATCATCCCCAGCATTTT. Protein product: CASSAQSRGNHPQHF.

This clonotype showed up many times. The V and J genes are TRBV14 and TRBJ1-5; the D is unclear. Germline CDR1 SGHDN, CDR2 FVKESK. Trimming took 0 bases from V and 0 from J, leaving 18 bases between them. The CDR3 consists of 19 residues. The CDR3: CASSQEAGPSFYSNQPQHF. The CDR3 DNA reads TGTGCCAGCAGCCAAGAAGCAGGACCTTCCTTTTATAGCAATCAGCCCCAGCATTTT.

Note on this clonotype: Since a much larger clone is just one base distant, this may be a read error. The CDR3 bases are TGTGCCGGCAGCCAAGTTGCGGGAGGGCGCAATGAGCAGTTCTTC. Encoded protein: CAGSQVAGGRNEQFF. The rearrangement joins TRBV3-1 to TRBJ2-1, with TRBD2 matching 9 bases. In germline, CDR1 is LGHDT, CDR2 YNNKEL (reference sequence). The length of the CDR3 is 15 residues.

The table lists this clonotype with many counts. The rearrangement joins TRBV9 to TRBJ2-3, with D unresolved. Germline-derived CDR1 and CDR2 are SGDLS and YYNGEE. CDR3 length: 12 residues. Trimming removed 3 bases from V and 2 bases from J, with 4 bases in between. CDR3 protein: CASSANTDTQYF. The CDR3 coding sequence is TGTGCCAGCAGCGCCAACACAGATACGCAGTATTTT.

The chain links TRBV20-1 to TRBJ2-1; tentatively, D is TRBD1 or TRBD2 (5 bases each). Germline-derived CDR1 and CDR2 are DFQATT and SNEGSKA (reference sequence). V dropped 5 bases and J dropped 10 bases, with 21 bases sitting between them. The CDR3 is made up of 14 amino acids. CDR3 sequence (DNA): TGCAGTGCTCTTACAACAAGCATGGGGGAGGAGCAGTTCTTC. Its translation: CSALTTSMGEEQFF.

Many counts were recorded for this clonotype. The chain combines TRBV3-1 with TRBJ2-5; D call uncertain. The CDR3 extends over 13 amino acids. In germline, CDR1 is LGHDT, CDR2 YNNKEL (reference sequence). The germline V and J ends were trimmed by 4 bases and 1 base, with 7 bases remaining between them. The CDR3 reads CASSPTTQETQYF. The CDR3 nucleotides read TGTGCCAGCAGCCCGACAACCCAAGAGACCCAGTACTTC.

V and J are TRBV15 and TRBJ2-5; TRBD2 aligns across 11 bases. The CDR3 length is 16 residues. V shed 5 bases and J 4 bases; nucleotides not matched to a gene: 9. The germline CDR1 and CDR2 sequences are LNHNV and YYDKDF (reference sequence). CDR3 protein: CATSLSGGAVIETQYF. CDR3 in DNA: TGTGCCACCAGCCTTAGCGGGGGGGCGGTAATAGAGACCCAGTACTTC.

CDR3 nucleotide sequence: TGTGCCAGCATTGGGGAAGGCAACGAGCAGTACTTC. Residues: CASIGEGNEQYF. The genes are TRBV25-1 and TRBJ2-7; no firm D call. The CDR3 extends over 12 amino acids. V was clipped by 7 bases and J by 5 bases, with 12 bases between them. Germline assignment: CDR1 MGHDK and CDR2 SYGVNS.

The genes are TRBV15 and TRBJ2-1; D call uncertain. The CDR3 spans 16 residues. V was cut by 3 bases and J by 8 bases, with 20 bases left in between. The germline CDR1 and CDR2 sequences are LNHNV and YYDKDF (reference sequence). The CDR3 DNA is TGTGCCACCAGCAGTGCTAGAGATCGACGGGCCGATGAGCAGTTCTTC. It is translated as CATSSARDRRADEQFF.

As regards this clonotype: At one end the junction does not follow the germline gene, possibly because of a read error. V gene TRBV14 combines with J gene TRBJ2-1; D not certain. In germline, CDR1 is SGHDN, CDR2 FVKESK. This CDR3 contains 11 residues. The CDR3 spells CASSRTIEQFF. The CDR3 DNA reads as TGTGCTAGCAGCCGGACCATAGAGCAGTTCTTC.

The chain employs TRBV29-1 and TRBJ2-3; 9 bases fit TRBD1. V was clipped by 7 bases and J by 2 bases; unmatched bases: 10. This CDR3 region has 15 residues. From germline, CDR1 is SQVTM and CDR2 ANQGSEA. The CDR3 coding sequence is TGCAGCGCCGCCACCGGGACAGGGAACACAGATACGCAGTATTTT. Translating it yields CSAATGTGNTDTQYF.

In this sample, this clonotype turned up many times. The chain links TRBV12-3 or TRBV12-4 to TRBJ2-7; 9 bases line up with TRBD1. CDR3 length: 15 residues. V was clipped by 5 bases and J by 2 bases; unmatched bases: 7. CDR3 DNA: TGTGCCAGCAGTACCGGGACAGGGAATACCTACGAGCAGTACTTC. It is translated as CASSTGTGNTYEQYF.

This clonotype has ten or more counts. The chain has TRBV20-1 and TRBJ1-2; possibly TRBD1 for D (6 bases). Trimming removed 1 base from V and 7 bases from J, with 10 bases in between. The CDR3 extends over 12 amino acids. Germline CDR1 is DFQATT and CDR2 is SNEGSKA (reference sequence). The chain's CDR3 is CSARGGATGYTF. CDR3 nucleotide sequence: TGCAGTGCTAGAGGGGGGGCGACTGGCTACACCTTC.

The rearrangement uses TRBV5-4 and TRBJ2-7; the D gene could be TRBD1 or TRBD2 (5 bases each). Germline V CDR1 and CDR2: SGHNT, YYREEE (reference sequence). The CDR3 runs to 14 residues. V gave up 4 bases and J gave up 3 bases, with 14 bases separating them. CDR3 nucleotide sequence: TGTGCCAGCAGCCGCCGGGACGACGGCTACGAGCAGTACTTC. Translating it yields CASSRRDDGYEQYF.